In this sample, the clone carrying this TCR beta chain turned up many times. The sample originates from a study of T-cell reconstitution after alpha-beta-depleted transplantation in children. As it was prepared, the TCRbeta library received unique molecular identifiers. TCRdb used MiXCR to reprocess the PCR reads, holding one entry per CDR3 protein. The table lists 450,000 to 600,000 distinct CDR3 sequences, less than 35% of them singletons, with around 2.3% in the top ten. Sequencing used PBMCs from the stem cell graft donor, obtained from the stem cell graft. This TCR was sampled from a human donor who donated a stem cell graft to a child with aplastic anemia.

The CDR3 here is CASSQPAGQFNQETQYF. As DNA, the CDR3 is TGTGCCAGCAGTCAACCCGCGGGACAGTTTAACCAAGAGACCCAGTACTTC. V and J are TRBV6-1 and TRBJ2-5, with D perhaps TRBD1 (7 bases). Germline V gene lookup returns CDR1 MNHNS and CDR2 SASEGT. Trimming left V 5 bases short and J 0 bases short, with 19 bases between. The CDR3 extends over 17 amino acids.